This TCR beta chain was sequenced during a study of cytomegalovirus exposure and HLA in healthy donors. This CDR3 spans 16 amino acids. From germline, CDR1 is SGHTA and CDR2 FQGTGA. Losses at the gene ends were 5 bases for V and 3 bases for J; bases not matched to a gene: 10. The PCR was carried out with 60 Vbeta primers and 13 Jbeta primers. The table came from immunoSEQ multiplex PCR; TCRdb's copy has only in-frame clones and leaves some out. This sample has about 130,000 clones, with roughly 72% found just once. The rearrangement uses TRBV7-3 and TRBJ2-3; 8 nucleotides align to TRBD2. Sequenced input: PBMCs. This TCR was sampled from a woman in her forties or fifties in good health and CMV-seronegative. In DNA, the CDR3 is TGTGCCAGCAGCACAACCGGGACTAGGAAAACAGATACGCAGTATTTT. Translation: CASSTTGTRKTDTQYF.